This paragraph covers one T cell receptor (beta chain) sequence. The data stem from a study of blood T cell repertoires in COVID-19. About the study: Collection of acute and convalescent COVID-19 samples took place in the United States, Italy and Spain. Sample material is recorded as cDNA or gDNA derived from T cells, B-cell-depleted T cells, or PBMCs.

Per the study methods: The assay estimated nucleated cells by amplifying reference gene primers. Data came from immunoSEQ multiplex PCR; TCRdb stores just in-frame clones and leaves some out. V, J and clone size were drawn from that table, and D and trimming were deduced from the DNA. The repertoire holds 180,000 or so clones, with 89% as singletons. The TCR was taken from a man aged 35 to 55 with acute or convalescent COVID-19. The source material was peripheral blood.

As DNA, the CDR3 is TGCAGCGCTTGGACAGGCGAAGCTTTCTTT. It translates to CSAWTGEAFF. This chain links TRBV29-1 with TRBJ1-1; 7 nucleotides agree with TRBD1. Germline V gives CDR1 SQVTM, CDR2 ANQGSEA. The CDR3 runs to 10 residues. Trimming took 7 bases from V and 8 from J; bases not matched to a gene: 4. Drawing the rest from reference TRBV29-1 and TRBJ1-1, the complete variable domain is SAVISQKPSRDICQRGTSLTIQCQVDSQVTMMFWYRQQPGQSLTLIATANQGSEATYESGFVIDKFPISRPNLTFSTLTVSNMSPEDSSIYLCSAWTGEAFFGQGTRLTVV.